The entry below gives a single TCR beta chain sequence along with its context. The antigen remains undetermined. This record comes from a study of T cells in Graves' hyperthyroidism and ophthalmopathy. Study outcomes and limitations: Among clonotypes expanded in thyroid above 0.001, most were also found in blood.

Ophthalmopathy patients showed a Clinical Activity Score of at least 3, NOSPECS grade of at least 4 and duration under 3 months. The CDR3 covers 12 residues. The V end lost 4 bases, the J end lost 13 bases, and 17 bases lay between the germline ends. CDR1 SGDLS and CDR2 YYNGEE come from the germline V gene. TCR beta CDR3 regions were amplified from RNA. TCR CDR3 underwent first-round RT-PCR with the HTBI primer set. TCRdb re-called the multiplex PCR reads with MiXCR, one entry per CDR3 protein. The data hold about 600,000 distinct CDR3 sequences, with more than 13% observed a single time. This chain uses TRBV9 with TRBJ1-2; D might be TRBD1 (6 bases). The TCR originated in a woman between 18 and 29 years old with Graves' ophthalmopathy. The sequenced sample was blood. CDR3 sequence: CASSLLDRPPTF. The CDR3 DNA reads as TGTGCCAGCAGCTTACTAGACAGGCCTCCCACCTTC.